What follows are 25 T cell receptor beta chains derived from one specimen sequenced in a study of human T cells and chemical hapten exposure. Via MiXCR, TCRdb re-called the RACE reads, giving one row per CDR3 protein. Of 65,000 to 95,000 distinct CDR3 sequences listed, 12% are singletons. Time point specified: patch test 1, 2 weeks after DPC sensitization. Regarding treatment: therapeutic diphenylcyclopropenone sensitization with weekly scalp DPC. The material was whole blood, obtained in connection with sensitization to the hapten diphenylcyclopropenone (DPC). These receptor sequences come from an older woman with alopecia areata. Some clones in this sample may be carry-over from other donors' samples.

V is TRBV19 and J is TRBJ2-1; TRBD2 matches 9 bases. J was trimmed by 12 bases and V by 5 bases; bases with no gene match: 2. Per the germline V gene, CDR1 is LNHDA and CDR2 is SQIVND (reference sequence). There are 11 residues in the CDR3. The CDR3 region has the DNA TGTGCCAGTAGTCTAGCGGGACCGCAGTTCTTC. Translating it yields CASSLAGPQFF.

The J gene is TRBJ2-7, the V gene TRBV9, with D perhaps TRBD2 (7 bases). CDR3 length equals 15 residues. Germline V gene sequence: CDR1 SGDLS, CDR2 YYNGEE. The ends were cut back, 4 bases at V and 5 bases at J, with 19 bases in the middle. The chain's CDR3 is CASSSQGLPFHEQYF. CDR3 DNA: TGTGCCAGCAGCTCACAGGGACTACCGTTCCACGAGCAGTACTTC.

This clonotype was counted many times. The rearrangement joins TRBV11-2 to TRBJ1-6, with a weak D call TRBD1 (5 bases). The CDR3 runs to 14 residues. Germline V gene sequence: CDR1 SGHAT, CDR2 FQNNGV. V lost 4 bases and J 4 bases, leaving 8 bases between the germline ends. CDR3 sequence (DNA): TGTGCCAGCAGCTCAGCAGGGTATAATTCACCCCTCCACTTT. Amino acids: CASSSAGYNSPLHF.

This clonotype was recorded at least ten times. The chain couples TRBV7-6 to TRBJ2-7, with 10 bases lining up with TRBD1. J gave up 4 bases and V 5 bases, and 11 bases lay outside the gene matches. The CDR3 has 16 residues. Germline V CDR1 and CDR2: SGHVS, FNYEAQ. The CDR3 spells CASSPLPGTGEYEQYF. CDR3 nucleotide sequence: TGTGCCAGCAGCCCATTACCCGGGACAGGGGAGTACGAGCAGTACTTC.

The chain is built from TRBV5-6 and TRBJ2-3, with a tentative D call TRBD2 (6 bases). The CDR3 sequence is 17 residues long. Germline loops: CDR1 SGHDT, CDR2 YYEEEE. V was shortened by 4 bases and J by 4 bases, with 22 bases between the two germline ends. The CDR3 DNA is TGTGCCAGCAGCAACTCCCGGGACGGGGGTTCCCCAGATACGCAGTATTTT. Protein: CASSNSRDGGSPDTQYF.

The V and J genes are TRBV2 and TRBJ1-6; no clear D. Trimming stripped 4 bases from V and 7 bases from J, with 11 bases between. Germline-derived CDR1 and CDR2 are SNHLY and FYNNEI. The CDR3 spans 14 residues. The CDR3 nucleotides are TGTGCCAGCAGTGCGATGAGCCCCAATTCACCCCTCCACTTT. It specifies CASSAMSPNSPLHF.

V and J are TRBV12-3 or TRBV12-4 and TRBJ2-3; D not certain. V lost 6 bases and J lost 2, with 15 bases in between. The CDR3 extends over 15 amino acids. This CDR3 reads CASRPLETFTDTQYF. CDR3 DNA: TGTGCCAGCAGGCCCCTAGAAACCTTCACAGATACGCAGTATTTT.

The table lists this clonotype with many counts. The V and J genes are TRBV4-1 and TRBJ1-5; a weak D match, TRBD1 (5 bases). Trimming removed 0 bases at V and 7 bases at J, with 16 bases between. The CDR3 sequence is 16 residues long. CDR1 is MGHRA and CDR2 is YSYEKL in the germline V gene. As DNA, the CDR3 is TGCGCCAGCAGCCAAGATCGGGGGGTATTAAGGCAGCCCCAGCATTTT. Residues: CASSQDRGVLRQPQHF.

This clonotype was observed at least ten times. The genes are TRBV29-1 and TRBJ1-1; unclear D gene. The CDR3 runs to 11 residues. Germline V gene sequence: CDR1 SQVTM, CDR2 ANQGSEA. CDR3 bases: TGCATTGGCTGGAAGAACACTGAAGCTTTCTTT. Encoded protein: CIGWKNTEAFF.

The sample holds many counts of this clonotype. Here the CDR3 reads CSAGGTSGVRTYNEQFF. The CDR3 nucleotides read TGCAGTGCTGGAGGGACTAGCGGGGTTCGTACCTACAATGAGCAGTTCTTC. The chain combines TRBV20-1 with TRBJ2-1, with 13 bases fitting TRBD2. This CDR3 comprises 17 residues. Unmatched junction bases numbered 9, after V lost 5 bases and J lost 2 bases. Germline V CDR1 and CDR2: DFQATT, SNEGSKA (reference sequence).

This clonotype occurred many times. The CDR3: CASSPPGGAYNEQFF. In DNA form, the CDR3 reads TGTGCCAGCAGCCCTCCCGGGGGCGCCTACAATGAGCAGTTCTTC. The rearrangement joins TRBV2 to TRBJ2-1; D could derive from TRBD1 or TRBD2 (6 bases each). The CDR3 is 15 amino acids. V lost 6 bases, J lost 2 bases, and 14 bases lay in between. Germline V gene sequence: CDR1 SNHLY, CDR2 FYNNEI. Complete variable domain (other parts from reference TRBV2 and TRBJ2-1): EPEVTQTPSHQVTQMGQEVILRCVPISNHLYFYWYRQILGQKVEFLVSFYNNEISEKSEIFDDQFSVERPDGSNFTLKIRSTKLEDSAMYFCASSPPGGAYNEQFFGPGTRLTVL.

This clonotype was found a few times. V is TRBV6-5 and J is TRBJ2-7; tentatively, D is TRBD1 (5 bases). The germline V gene encodes CDR1 MNHEY and CDR2 SVGAGI. The germline V and J ends were trimmed by 7 bases and 3 bases, with 16 bases remaining between them. The CDR3 length is 14 residues. The CDR3 spells CASTDSYDSYEQYF. The CDR3 DNA follows: TGTGCCAGCACCGATTCTTACGACAGCTACGAGCAGTACTTC.

V and J are TRBV10-1 and TRBJ2-7; 7 bases fit TRBD2. The CDR3 is 14 amino acids. With 8 bases clipped from V and 2 bases from J, the junction kept 9 bases outside the gene matches. Germline lookup yields CDR1 WNHNN and CDR2 SYGVQD (reference sequence). CDR3 bases: TGCGCCAGCTCTGCCGGGGGGACCGCCTACGAGCAGTACTTC. Translation: CASSAGGTAYEQYF.

The sample holds many counts of this clonotype. The chain employs TRBV29-1 and TRBJ1-1, with D unclear. The CDR3 is 13 residues long. Germline CDR1 SQVTM, CDR2 ANQGSEA. The V and J ends lost 6 bases and 6 bases respectively, with 17 bases between them. The CDR3 sequence is CSVLDGGKAEAFF. Written as DNA, the CDR3 is TGCAGCGTGCTAGACGGAGGGAAAGCTGAAGCTTTCTTT.

This clonotype appeared many times. The CDR3: CASSLGGNEKLFF. The CDR3 bases are TGTGCCAGCAGTCTGGGGGGTAATGAAAAACTGTTTTTT. The J gene is TRBJ1-4, the V gene TRBV3-1; D might be TRBD1 (5 bases). Trimming removed 6 bases from V and 4 bases from J, with 9 bases in between. This CDR3 comprises 13 residues. In germline, CDR1 is LGHDT, CDR2 YNNKEL (reference sequence).

This clonotype was observed a few times. The chain uses TRBV20-1 and TRBJ2-7; the D gene is possibly TRBD2 (5 bases). CDR1 is DFQATT and CDR2 is SNEGSKA in the germline V gene (reference sequence). Between the trimmed V and J ends, which lost 3 bases and 3 bases, there was a span of 12 bases. The CDR3 is 13 residues long. CDR3 DNA: TGCAGTGCTAGCGATCGAGAGGGCTACGAGCAGTACTTC. Translation gives CSASDREGYEQYF.

V usage is TRBV12-3 or TRBV12-4 and J usage is TRBJ2-5; TRBD2 matches 8 bases. V was pared by 1 base and J by 4 bases, with 5 bases of the junction left unmatched. The CDR3 contains 15 residues. The CDR3, as DNA: TGTGCCAGCAGTTTAGGGCGGGCGGGAGGAGAGACCCAGTACTTC. Translating it yields CASSLGRAGGETQYF.

This sequence joins TRBV18 and TRBJ1-3; 8 bases line up with TRBD1. Germline V gene lookup returns CDR1 KGHSH and CDR2 LQKENI. Trimming removed 3 bases from V and 0 bases from J; junction bases left unmatched: 4. The CDR3 is 16 residues long. The CDR3 sequence: CASSPQGQDSGNTIYF. The CDR3, as DNA: TGTGCCAGCTCACCCCAGGGACAGGACTCTGGAAACACCATATATTTT.

There are many counts of this clonotype. The chain combines TRBV7-3 with TRBJ2-3, with D perhaps matching TRBD1 (5 bases). The germline CDR1 and CDR2 sequences are SGHTA and FQGTGA. V was shortened by 5 bases and J by 3 bases, with 9 bases between the two germline ends. This CDR3 region has 13 residues. The CDR3 DNA follows: TGTGCCAGCAGCCCAGACAGAACAGATACGCAGTATTTT. It translates to CASSPDRTDTQYF.

This sequence joins TRBV2 and TRBJ1-2; no reliable D call. The germline V gene encodes CDR1 SNHLY and CDR2 FYNNEI. V dropped 4 bases and J dropped 7 bases, with 4 bases sitting between them. The CDR3 sequence is 10 residues long. The DNA of the CDR3 is TGTGCCAGCAGTGGGCGTGGCTACACCTTC. Translated, it gives CASSGRGYTF.

This clonotype was seen more than once but under ten times. This chain links TRBV3-1 with TRBJ1-6; no clear D gene. Looked up from germline, CDR1 is LGHDT and CDR2 is YNNKEL (reference sequence). The V gene lost 4 bases and the J gene lost 3 bases, with 7 bases spanning the gap. The CDR3 is 14 amino acids. As DNA, the CDR3 is TGTGCCAGCAGCCCAGCCTACTATAATTCACCCCTCCACTTT. Its protein is CASSPAYYNSPLHF.

With respect to this clonotype: One end of the junction fails to match germline, which may point to a read error. This chain connects TRBV10-2 to TRBJ1-3; 7 nucleotides agree with TRBD1. The V gene's germline CDR1 is WSHSY and CDR2 SAAADI. The CDR3 length is 13 residues. CDR3 in amino acids: CASSESYGTATNF. Written as DNA, the CDR3 is TGCGCCAGCAGTGAGTCATACGGGACAGCCACCAATTTT.

Concerning this clonotype: One base away lies a much larger clone, so this may be a sequencing read error. This chain's CDR3 is CASSLSTYYGYIF. CDR3 nucleotides: TGTGCCAGCAGTTTGAGCACCTACTATGGCTACATCTTC. The genes are TRBV12-3 or TRBV12-4 and TRBJ1-2; the D is unclear. The CDR3 spans 13 residues.

This clonotype was seen only a few times. The chain combines TRBV11-2 with TRBJ2-3, with D possibly TRBD2 on 5 matching bases. V shed 9 bases and J shed 0 bases, with 10 bases lying between them. This CDR3 contains 13 residues. CDR1 and CDR2 (germline): SGHAT, FQNNGV. In nucleotides, the CDR3 is TGTGCCAGTCGAGCGGCTAGCACAGATACGCAGTATTTT. Protein product: CASRAASTDTQYF.

This clonotype was recorded at least ten times. The chain is built from TRBV12-3 or TRBV12-4 and TRBJ2-5, with 12 bases matching TRBD2. The ends lost 6 bases at V and 5 bases at J; junction bases unmatched: 10. There are 16 residues in the CDR3. CDR3 nucleotide sequence: TGTGCCAGCAGACGCTCTAGCGGGGGGGCCGGGGAGACCCAGTACTTC. It specifies CASRRSSGGAGETQYF.